One and the same sample provided the 10 T cell receptor beta chains below, sequenced in a study of CD8 T cells in ankylosing spondylitis. Study-level results: There was a TCR beta motif, made of eight highly homologous variants, that appeared characteristic of ankylosing spondylitis blood.

These receptors are not linked to any known antigen. TCRdb re-derived calls from the 5' RACE reads in MiXCR, one entry per CDR3 protein. Of roughly 300,000 distinct CDR3 sequences in the sample, around 8% were seen once. What was sequenced was blood, either unsorted or a sorted T cell fraction (not recorded which). The receptor source for this set is a male donor with ankylosing spondylitis.

With regard to this clonotype: A much larger clone is a single base away; this may be a read error. J is TRBJ2-7 and V is TRBV20-1; 7 bases are a match to TRBD1. This CDR3 has 13 amino acids. Germline CDR1 and CDR2: DFQATT and SNEGSKA (reference sequence). Trimming cost V 3 bases and J 3 bases; bases outside gene matches: 5. CDR3 in amino acids: CSARGTEIYEQYF. The CDR3, as DNA: TGCAGTGCTAGGGGGACAGAGATCTACGAGCAGTACTTC.

This clonotype was detected ten times or more. The chain carries TRBV29-1 and TRBJ2-2, with D unclear. Trimming took 4 bases from V and 0 from J, leaving 9 bases between them. Germline assignment: CDR1 SQVTM and CDR2 ANQGSEA. There are 14 residues in the CDR3. The DNA for the CDR3 is TGCAGCGTTGTACGGTCGGCGAACACCGGGGAGCTGTTTTTT. Its protein is CSVVRSANTGELFF.

This clonotype has a handful of counts. This chain uses TRBV12-5 with TRBJ2-1; TRBD2 aligns across 14 bases. Germline V gene lookup returns CDR1 LGHNT and CDR2 FRNRAP. Losses at the gene ends were 1 base for V and 7 bases for J; bases not matched to a gene: 3. This CDR3 is 16 amino acids long. Written as DNA, the CDR3 is TGTGCTAGTGGTTTGGAGGGACTAGCGGGAGTAAATGAGCAGTTCTTC. Its translation is CASGLEGLAGVNEQFF.

V gene TRBV19 combines with J gene TRBJ2-1; 8 nucleotides align to TRBD2. There are 15 residues in the CDR3. V dropped 3 bases and J dropped 7; count of bases not matched to a gene: 8. Germline V gives CDR1 LNHDA, CDR2 SQIVND (reference sequence). The CDR3 DNA is TGTGCCAGTAGTATTCAAGCGGGAGAGGGTAATGAGCAGTTCTTC. Encoded protein: CASSIQAGEGNEQFF.

The V gene is TRBV6-2 or TRBV6-3, the J gene TRBJ1-4; D unresolved. The CDR3 consists of 17 residues. With 5 bases removed from V and 2 bases from J, the gap between germline ends came to 18 bases. CDR1 is MNHEY, CDR2 SVGEGT, per germline. CDR3 sequence: CASSTAGRSKTNEKLFF. Here the CDR3 DNA reads TGTGCCAGCAGTACTGCTGGACGGTCGAAGACTAATGAAAAACTGTTTTTT.

This clonotype has a handful of counts. This chain uses TRBV7-9 with TRBJ2-7, with D perhaps matching TRBD2 (6 bases). The V end was cut by 5 bases, the J end by 3 bases, with 20 bases between. Germline assignment: CDR1 SEHNR and CDR2 FQNEAQ (reference sequence). The CDR3 consists of 16 residues. The CDR3 DNA sequence: TGTGCCAGCAGCCCGGTACTAGCCGAAAACCTCTACGAGCAGTACTTC. Translating gives CASSPVLAENLYEQYF.

There are many counts of this clonotype. The chain couples TRBV27 to TRBJ1-2; 8 bases match TRBD1. This CDR3 has 15 amino acids. CDR1 MNHEY and CDR2 SMNVEV come from the germline V gene (reference sequence). V gave up 4 bases and J gave up 4 bases; unmatched junction bases: 8. The CDR3 DNA follows: TGTGCCAGCAGTTCCCGGGACAGGTCAACCTATGGCTACACCTTC. Amino acids: CASSSRDRSTYGYTF.

The chain combines TRBV20-1 with TRBJ2-7; 13 bases are shared with TRBD2. Germline lookup yields CDR1 DFQATT and CDR2 SNEGSKA (reference sequence). Unmatched junction bases numbered 7, after V lost 5 bases and J lost 3 bases. The CDR3 is made up of 15 amino acids. The CDR3: CSAPPGLAGRYEQYF. CDR3 sequence (DNA): TGCAGTGCTCCTCCGGGACTAGCGGGACGCTACGAGCAGTACTTC.

This clonotype was observed many times. The chain recombines TRBV29-1 with TRBJ2-7; D ambiguous. This CDR3 contains 12 residues. Germline CDR1 and CDR2: SQVTM and ANQGSEA. The V gene lost 0 bases and the J gene lost 5 bases, with 8 bases spanning the gap. DNA for the CDR3: TGCAGCGTTGAAGATCGCGCGGACGAGCAGTACTTC. Amino acids: CSVEDRADEQYF.

This clonotype was seen repeatedly, ten times or more. V is TRBV20-1 and J is TRBJ2-2, with TRBD2 matching over 9 bases. Germline V gene data show CDR1 as DFQATT and CDR2 as SNEGSKA (reference sequence). The CDR3 loop spans 15 amino acids. The trim removed 3 bases at V and 4 bases at J, leaving 6 bases unmatched. The CDR3 loop reads CSARGLATVTGELFF. CDR3 in DNA: TGCAGTGCTAGGGGACTAGCAACCGTCACCGGGGAGCTGTTTTTT.